The 30 T cell receptor beta chains below were found in one sample sequenced in a study of T cell responses to AZD1222 COVID-19 vaccine. Measured with immunoSEQ multiplex PCR; TCRdb has only the in-frame clones, and not every one. Of roughly 110,000 clones detected, about 90% appear once; the ten largest clones hold approximately 4%. The sample in question was peripheral blood, obtained on day 0 of AZD1222 vaccination. The source is an adult in good health.

V is TRBV4-1 and J is TRBJ1-1; D is uncertain. V lost 1 base to trimming and J lost 6 bases, with 12 bases between them. The CDR3 is made up of 14 amino acids. Germline-derived CDR1 and CDR2 are MGHRA and YSYEKL. The CDR3 reads CASSQVPALSEAFF. The CDR3 region has the DNA TGCGCCAGCAGCCAAGTCCCCGCTCTCTCTGAAGCTTTCTTT.

The J gene is TRBJ1-1, the V gene TRBV5-1, with 7 positions matching TRBD1. CDR1 is SGHRS and CDR2 is YFSETQ in the germline V gene. The CDR3 contains 15 residues. Losses at the gene ends were 4 bases for V and 5 bases for J; bases not matched to a gene: 11. This chain's CDR3 is CASSTLPGGTTEAFF. For the CDR3, the DNA is TGCGCCAGCAGCACCCTTCCAGGGGGGACGACTGAAGCTTTCTTT. The variable domain in full, with the rest retrieved from reference TRBV5-1 and TRBJ1-1, is KAGVTQTPRYLIKTRGQQVTLSCSPISGHRSVSWYQQTPGQGLQFLFEYFSETQRNKGNFPGRFSGRQFSNSRSEMNVSTLELGDSALYLCASSTLPGGTTEAFFGQGTRLTVV.

The chain uses TRBV6-6 and TRBJ1-1; no firm D call. The CDR3 runs to 11 residues. CDR1 and CDR2 (germline): MNHNY, SVGAGI (reference sequence). V dropped 6 bases and J dropped 4 bases, with 6 bases sitting between them. CDR3 coding DNA: TGTGCCAGCAGGGACCTCACTGAAGCTTTCTTT. Translating gives CASRDLTEAFF.

V is TRBV10-3 and J is TRBJ1-1, with TRBD1 identical over 8 bases. The germline V gene has CDR1 ENHRY and CDR2 SYGVKD. The CDR3 sequence is 13 residues long. After removal of 6 bases from V and 4 bases from J, the junction contained 4 bases not matched to a gene. For the CDR3, the DNA is TGTGCCATCAGAAGACAGGGGAGCACTGAAGCTTTCTTT. Its translation is CAIRRQGSTEAFF.

V usage is TRBV14 and J usage is TRBJ1-2, with D possibly matching TRBD1 (6 bases). The CDR3 runs 14 residues. V gave up 4 bases and J gave up 7 bases, with 16 bases separating them. From germline, CDR1 is SGHDN and CDR2 FVKESK. CDR3 nucleotides: TGTGCCAGCAGCCGATCACAGGGAGGTGGTGGCTACACCTTC. Translation: CASSRSQGGGGYTF.

The CDR3 loop reads CASSPLMNTEAFF. The CDR3 DNA reads as TGTGCCAGCAGCCCATTAATGAACACTGAAGCTTTCTTT. The chain joins TRBV6-5 to TRBJ1-1, with D uncertain. The CDR3 sequence is 13 residues long. Germline loops: CDR1 MNHEY, CDR2 SVGAGI. V was shortened by 6 bases and J by 0 bases, with 8 bases between the two germline ends.

The chain is built from TRBV7-2 and TRBJ1-1; D is ambiguous. This CDR3 is 14 amino acids long. Trimming removed 3 bases from V and 2 bases from J, with 10 bases in between. The V gene's germline CDR1 is SGHTA and CDR2 FQGNSA. For the CDR3, the DNA is TGTGCCAGCAGCTTTCAAATGGGAAACACTGAAGCTTTCTTT. As protein: CASSFQMGNTEAFF. The variable domain in full, completed from reference TRBV7-2 and TRBJ1-1, reads GAGVSQSPSNKVTEKGKDVELRCDPISGHTALYWYRQSLGQGLEFLIYFQGNSAPDKSGLPSDRFSAERTGGSVSTLTIQRTQQEDSAVYLCASSFQMGNTEAFFGQGTRLTVV.

The V gene is TRBV29-1, the J gene TRBJ2-2, with D perhaps matching TRBD2 (6 bases). Germline V gene sequence: CDR1 SQVTM, CDR2 ANQGSEA. The CDR3 covers 18 residues. V was pared by 4 bases and J by 5 bases, with 26 bases between. The CDR3 DNA reads as TGCAGCGTTGTCGGCCGCGGGGTGAGAGGGAAGGAAACCGGGGAGCTGTTTTTT. Translated, it gives CSVVGRGVRGKETGELFF.

The rearrangement uses TRBV11-2 and TRBJ1-4; D is undetermined. V was pared by 0 bases and J by 8 bases, with 13 bases between. Germline V gene sequence: CDR1 SGHAT, CDR2 FQNNGV. This CDR3 is built from 15 residues. The CDR3 is CASSLDPGRKEKLFF. The CDR3 DNA reads TGTGCCAGCAGCTTAGATCCCGGGAGAAAAGAAAAACTGTTTTTT. Supplemented by reference TRBV11-2 and TRBJ1-4, the full variable domain reads EAGVAQSPRYKIIEKRQSVAFWCNPISGHATLYWYQQILGQGPKLLIQFQNNGVVDDSQLPKDRFSAERLKGVDSTLKIQPAKLEDSAVYLCASSLDPGRKEKLFFGSGTQLSVL.

The chain couples TRBV6-5 to TRBJ1-3, with D unresolved. The CDR3 is 14 amino acids. Trimming cost V 5 bases and J 0 bases, with 8 bases left between them. Germline V gives CDR1 MNHEY, CDR2 SVGAGI. DNA of the CDR3: TGTGCCAGCAGTCAGACGCACTCTGGAAACACCATATATTTT. As protein: CASSQTHSGNTIYF.

The V call is TRBV14, the J call TRBJ2-7; 10 positions match TRBD2. J gave up 3 bases and V 4 bases, and 12 bases lay outside the gene matches. From germline, CDR1 is SGHDN and CDR2 FVKESK. The CDR3 consists of 17 residues. The CDR3: CASSLGLAQTGGYEQYF. CDR3 coding DNA: TGTGCCAGCAGCCTGGGACTAGCGCAAACCGGGGGCTACGAGCAGTACTTC. Drawing the rest from reference TRBV14 and TRBJ2-7, the complete variable domain is EAGVTQFPSHSVIEKGQTVTLRCDPISGHDNLYWYRRVMGKEIKFLLHFVKESKQDESGMPNNRFLAERTGGTYSTLKVQPAELEDSGVYFCASSLGLAQTGGYEQYFGPGTRLTVT.

The V gene is TRBV10-3, the J gene TRBJ1-5; D is possibly TRBD1 (6 bases). V was cut by 5 bases and J by 4 bases, with 15 bases left in between. Germline values: CDR1 ENHRY, CDR2 SYGVKD. The CDR3 spans 15 residues. The CDR3 protein is CAISPQGKGNQPQHF. The CDR3 DNA sequence: TGTGCCATCAGTCCCCAGGGGAAGGGGAATCAGCCCCAGCATTTT.

The CDR3: CAISGPGMETEAFF. In nucleotides, the CDR3 is TGTGCCATCAGTGGGCCGGGGATGGAGACTGAAGCTTTCTTT. J is TRBJ1-1 and V is TRBV10-3; D is undetermined. Germline V lookup: CDR1 ENHRY, CDR2 SYGVKD. The V and J ends lost 4 bases and 5 bases respectively, with 14 bases between them. The CDR3 is made up of 14 amino acids.

V usage is TRBV9 and J usage is TRBJ1-2, with TRBD1 matching over 9 bases. With V trimmed by 0 bases and J by 8 bases, 5 bases remained unmatched. The CDR3 has 14 amino acids. Germline V CDR1 and CDR2: SGDLS, YYNGEE. CDR3 DNA: TGTGCCAGCAGCGTAGCGACAGGGGGGATAGGCTACACCTTC. It translates to CASSVATGGIGYTF.

The gene calls are TRBV7-9 and TRBJ1-2; unclear D gene. Germline CDR1 is SEHNR and CDR2 is FQNEAQ (reference sequence). V lost 4 bases and J 4 bases, leaving 13 bases between the germline ends. The CDR3 is made up of 14 amino acids. CDR3: CASSYRKDSYGYTF. As DNA, the CDR3 is TGTGCCAGCAGCTACCGTAAAGACTCCTATGGCTACACCTTC.

The CDR3 here is CASSTRPAPAEQFF. In nucleotides, the CDR3 is TGTGCCAGCAGCACCAGGCCGGCACCAGCAGAGCAGTTCTTC. The chain employs TRBV7-2 and TRBJ2-1; no reliable D call. V lost 5 bases and J 10 bases, leaving 18 bases between the germline ends. Germline V CDR1 and CDR2: SGHTA, FQGNSA. The length of the CDR3 is 14 residues.

V and J are TRBV7-9 and TRBJ1-1; D is uncertain. This CDR3 is built from 17 residues. Trimming removed 0 bases at V and 7 bases at J, with 21 bases between. Germline V gene lookup returns CDR1 SEHNR and CDR2 FQNEAQ (reference sequence). CDR3: CASSLAMSTRKAHEAFF. Written as DNA, the CDR3 is TGTGCCAGCAGCTTAGCAATGTCCACCCGGAAGGCGCATGAAGCTTTCTTT.

The gene calls are TRBV7-9 and TRBJ2-3; D is possibly TRBD2 (6 bases). The CDR3 has 16 residues. Germline CDR1 and CDR2: SEHNR and FQNEAQ (reference sequence). The V and J ends lost 3 bases and 0 bases respectively, with 13 bases between them. CDR3 sequence (DNA): TGTGCCAGCAGCTTTGGGGAGGCCCCTAGCACAGATACGCAGTATTTT. This codes for CASSFGEAPSTDTQYF.

V gene TRBV20-1 combines with J gene TRBJ2-7; a weak D match, TRBD1 (5 bases). The germline V gene encodes CDR1 DFQATT and CDR2 SNEGSKA (reference sequence). The germline V and J ends were trimmed by 3 bases and 3 bases, with 12 bases remaining between them. The CDR3 totals 13 residues. CDR3 residues: CSASAGHGYEQYF. DNA of the CDR3: TGCAGTGCTAGTGCTGGACATGGCTACGAGCAGTACTTC.

The chain is built from TRBV7-2 and TRBJ2-1; 10 bases fit TRBD2. Germline V lookup: CDR1 SGHTA, CDR2 FQGNSA. V lost 3 bases, J lost 5 bases, and 13 bases stayed unmatched. CDR3 length: 18 residues. The CDR3 loop reads CASSFLPSGGAHHNEQFF. The CDR3 nucleotides are TGTGCCAGCAGCTTCCTCCCCAGCGGGGGGGCTCACCACAATGAGCAGTTCTTC.

The chain recombines TRBV3-1 (or the pseudogene TRBV3-2) with TRBJ1-6; D unclear. CDR3 length equals 18 residues. In germline, CDR1 is LGHDT, CDR2 YNNKEL (reference sequence). V was trimmed by 1 base and J by 13 bases, leaving 26 bases between them. The CDR3, as DNA: TGTGCCAGCAGCCAAGCCCCCTGCGTATCCTCCTCGCTGAATCCCCTCCACTTT. Its protein product is CASSQAPCVSSSLNPLHF.

The V call is TRBV25-1, the J call TRBJ2-3, with D tentatively TRBD1 or TRBD2 (5 bases each). The germline gives CDR1 MGHDK, CDR2 SYGVNS. The V gene lost 4 bases and the J gene lost 4 bases, with 9 bases spanning the gap. This CDR3 contains 13 residues. The CDR3 region has the DNA TGTGCCAGCAGTGTTGGGGGTCCAGATACGCAGTATTTT. Its protein is CASSVGGPDTQYF. The full variable domain, with the rest looked up from reference TRBV25-1 and TRBJ2-3, is EADIYQTPRYLVIGTGKKITLECSQTMGHDKMYWYQQDPGMELHLIHYSYGVNSTEKGDLSSESTVSRIRTEHFPLTLESARPSHTSQYLCASSVGGPDTQYFGPGTRLTVL.

The chain recombines TRBV19 with TRBJ2-2, with 7 nucleotides matching TRBD2. CDR3 length: 18 amino acids. The trim removed 5 bases at V and 1 base at J, leaving 13 bases unmatched. The germline CDR1 and CDR2 sequences are LNHDA and SQIVND (reference sequence). The CDR3 DNA reads TGTGCCAGTAGTTTCCCGAAGGATAGCGGGCTGAACACCGGGGAGCTGTTTTTT. This codes for CASSFPKDSGLNTGELFF.

A single count supports this clone. The junction does not match germline at one end; this may be a read error. The sample carries other DNA sequences with the same CDR3. The chain recombines TRBV18 with TRBJ2-5; D is ambiguous. The CDR3 is 11 amino acids. Germline V CDR1 and CDR2: KGHSH, LQKENI. CDR3 bases: TGTGCCAGCTCGCCACAAGAGACCCAGTACTTC. This codes for CASSPQETQYF. Drawing the rest from reference TRBV18 and TRBJ2-5, the complete variable domain is NAGVMQNPRHLVRRRGQEARLRCSPMKGHSHVYWYRQLPEEGLKFMVYLQKENIIDESGMPKERFSAEFPKEGPSILRIQQVVRGDSAAYFCASSPQETQYFGPGTRLLVL.

The J gene is TRBJ1-2, the V gene TRBV11-1; TRBD1 might be the D (5 bases). This CDR3 is 13 amino acids long. Trimming removed 0 bases at V and 8 bases at J, with 10 bases between. CDR1 and CDR2 from the germline V gene are SGHAT and FQDESV (reference sequence). The CDR3 DNA reads as TGTGCCAGCAGCTTAGCTGGGGCTGACGGCTACACCTTC. Translating it yields CASSLAGADGYTF.

V gene TRBV11-1 combines with J gene TRBJ1-1, with 7 bases aligning to TRBD1. After removal of 5 bases from V and 6 bases from J, the junction contained 9 bases not matched to a gene. Germline V CDR1 and CDR2: SGHAT, FQDESV (reference sequence). The CDR3 has 14 residues. Written as DNA, the CDR3 is TGTGCCAGCAGCCAAATCAGGGGGGTGGCTGAAGCTTTCTTT. It specifies CASSQIRGVAEAFF.

This clone was picked up a small number of times. The rearrangement joins TRBV7-9 to TRBJ2-7; 7 bases agree with TRBD1. Germline V gene data show CDR1 as SEHNR and CDR2 as FQNEAQ (reference sequence). V lost 5 bases and J lost 2; bases outside the gene matches: 6. There are 14 residues in the CDR3. The CDR3 reads CASSLNRGTYEQYF. The CDR3 DNA is TGTGCCAGCAGCCTGAACAGGGGAACCTACGAGCAGTACTTC.

The gene calls are TRBV9 and TRBJ2-5, with 8 bases identical to TRBD1. The CDR3 contains 15 residues. Germline loops: CDR1 SGDLS, CDR2 YYNGEE. Losses at the gene ends were 4 bases for V and 5 bases for J; bases not matched to a gene: 10. The CDR3 sequence is CASSPQGARGETQYF. The DNA of the CDR3 is TGTGCCAGCAGCCCCCAGGGGGCTAGAGGGGAGACCCAGTACTTC.

The chain couples TRBV6-2 or TRBV6-3 to TRBJ2-3, with D unclear. The CDR3 covers 14 residues. Per germline, CDR1 MNHEY and CDR2 SVGEGT. Trimming stripped 5 bases from V and 2 bases from J, with 11 bases between. CDR3 loop: CASSPVGFTDTQYF. As DNA, the CDR3 is TGTGCCAGCAGTCCCGTGGGGTTCACAGATACGCAGTATTTT.

This clone is a singleton in its sample. The chain links TRBV3-1 (or the pseudogene TRBV3-2) to TRBJ1-5; D is uncertain. V was shortened by 1 base and J by 5 bases, with 12 bases between the two germline ends. CDR3 length equals 15 residues. Germline V gene data show CDR1 as LGHDT and CDR2 as YNNKEL (reference sequence). In nucleotides, the CDR3 is TGTGCCAGCAGCCAAGCTGGAGGTTTTGATCAGCCCCAGCATTTT. Its translation: CASSQAGGFDQPQHF.